The 11 T cell receptor beta chains below come from one sample, sequenced in a study of cytomegalovirus exposure and HLA in healthy donors. Use of 60 Vbeta and 13 Jbeta primers characterized the PCR. The repertoire was sequenced with immunoSEQ multiplex PCR; TCRdb's copy has only in-frame clones and lacks some. The sample lists more than 150,000 clones; approximately 85% were seen once. Material for sequencing was PBMCs. The receptors were gathered from a man between 18 and 29 years old in good health and CMV-seropositive.

The chain employs TRBV19 and TRBJ1-5, with 7 bases aligning to TRBD1. Germline V lookup: CDR1 LNHDA, CDR2 SQIVND (reference sequence). This CDR3 comprises 15 residues. V shed 2 bases, J shed 2 bases, and the junction held 3 bases outside the gene matches. In nucleotides, the CDR3 is TGTGCCAGTAGTATAATGGGGACAGGCAATCAGCCCCAGCATTTT. Protein product: CASSIMGTGNQPQHF.

The chain carries TRBV27 and TRBJ1-4; 7 bases line up with TRBD1. Germline lookup yields CDR1 MNHEY and CDR2 SMNVEV (reference sequence). The V segment lost 6 bases and the J segment 7 bases; nucleotides outside the gene matches: 11. There are 15 residues in the CDR3. DNA for the CDR3: TGTGCCAGCAGGCTAGCAGGGGGTAGCATTGAAAAACTGTTTTTT. It translates to CASRLAGGSIEKLFF.

In its sample, this clone ranks as medium-sized. The chain combines TRBV25-1 with TRBJ1-4; 7 nucleotides align to TRBD1. CDR1 and CDR2 from the germline V gene are MGHDK and SYGVNS. V was pared by 8 bases and J by 8 bases, with 5 bases of the junction left unmatched. The CDR3 totals 12 residues. CDR3: CASEQGREKLFF. As DNA, the CDR3 is TGTGCCAGCGAACAGGGGCGGGAAAAACTGTTTTTT.

This clone turned up a few times. CDR3 DNA sequence: TGTGCCAGCAGAGGGACAGGCACCTACGAGCAGTACTTC. Translation gives CASRGTGTYEQYF. The gene calls are TRBV6-5 and TRBJ2-7; the match to TRBD1 covers 8 bases. Germline V gene lookup returns CDR1 MNHEY and CDR2 SVGAGI. V dropped 6 bases and J dropped 2; count of bases not matched to a gene: 3. CDR3 length equals 13 residues.

The rearrangement uses TRBV6-1 and TRBJ2-7; possibly TRBD1 for D (6 bases). Germline V lookup: CDR1 MNHNS, CDR2 SASEGT. V gave up 4 bases and J gave up 8 bases, with 9 bases separating them. CDR3 length: 11 residues. As DNA, the CDR3 is TGTGCCAGCAGTGGGGGACATAAGCAGTACTTC. Translation gives CASSGGHKQYF.

The CDR3 coding sequence is TGTGCCAGCAGTGAAGCTGGCAGATACTATGGCTACACCTTC. Encoded protein: CASSEAGRYYGYTF. The chain carries TRBV6-1 and TRBJ1-2; D is uncertain. The V gene lost 0 bases and the J gene lost 3 bases, with 8 bases spanning the gap. Germline V lookup: CDR1 MNHNS, CDR2 SASEGT. The CDR3 has 14 residues.

Concerning this clone itself: At one end, the junction sequence differs from germline, possibly due to a read error. The chain links TRBV7-9 to TRBJ2-7; D remains ambiguous. The CDR3 totals 14 residues. In germline, CDR1 is SEHNR, CDR2 FQNEAQ (reference sequence). CDR3 in DNA: TGTTCCAGCAGCTTAGAGAGTATCGGGTACGAGCAGTACTTC. Encoded protein: CSSSLESIGYEQYF.

Here the CDR3 reads CASITGLYETQYF. In DNA, the CDR3 is TGTGCCAGCATTACAGGGCTTTACGAGACCCAGTACTTC. The J gene is TRBJ2-5, the V gene TRBV2; TRBD1 is a possible D gene (6 bases). V lost 7 bases to trimming and J lost 5 bases, with 14 bases between them. The germline gives CDR1 SNHLY, CDR2 FYNNEI. The CDR3 length is 13 residues.

The J gene is TRBJ2-3, the V gene TRBV30, with 11 bases matching TRBD2. Germline V gives CDR1 GTSNPN, CDR2 SVGIG (reference sequence). V dropped 0 bases and J dropped 8; count of bases not matched to a gene: 10. This CDR3 has 16 amino acids. CDR3 sequence reads: CAWSVPSLAGGPTQYF. The CDR3 nucleotides read TGTGCCTGGAGTGTACCGTCCCTAGCGGGGGGCCCTACGCAGTATTTT. The variable domain in full, with the rest retrieved from reference TRBV30 and TRBJ2-3, is SQTIHQWPATLVQPVGSPLSLECTVEGTSNPNLYWYRQAAGRGLQLLFYSVGIGQISSEVPQNLSASRPQDRQFILSSKKLLLSDSGFYLCAWSVPSLAGGPTQYFGPGTRLTVL.

The chain links TRBV6-4 to TRBJ2-7; a weak D match, TRBD1 (7 bases). The CDR3 sequence is 16 residues long. V was trimmed by 6 bases and J by 3 bases, leaving 21 bases between them. Germline CDR1 and CDR2: MRHNA and SNTAGT. The CDR3 loop is CASRAGQFYLGYEQYF. The CDR3 coding sequence is TGTGCCAGCAGGGCGGGACAGTTTTATCTGGGCTACGAGCAGTACTTC.

The chain links TRBV5-1 to TRBJ1-6; D remains ambiguous. CDR1 is SGHRS, CDR2 YFSETQ, per germline. V was pared by 4 bases and J by 7 bases, with 12 bases between. This CDR3 is 14 amino acids long. CDR3 sequence (DNA): TGCGCCAGCAGCACCCGCAACTTAAATTCACCCCTCCACTTT. Translating it yields CASSTRNLNSPLHF.